This TCR beta chain was identified in a study of siplizumab effects on memory and regulatory T cells. Study outcomes and limitations: Proliferating siplizumab-culture Tregs lacked confirmation of suppressive function. Researchers could not give a naive or memory phenotype to roughly 80-97% of proliferating CD4+ or CD8+ clones. Controls had roughly 28% Treg-derived mappable alloreactive CD4+ clones on average, versus about 69% with siplizumab.

The germline CDR1 and CDR2 sequences are SEHNR and FQNEAQ (reference sequence). This CDR3 is 15 amino acids long. V lost 5 bases and J 5 bases, leaving 15 bases between the germline ends. Around 100,000 TCR templates per sample were sequenced. Profiled with immunoSEQ multiplex PCR; TCRdb holds only in-frame clones, not every one. This table holds 70,000 to 95,000 clones, over 85% found once. Points on this clone: Antigen unknown.

The source material was CD8+ T cells sorted from blood. J is TRBJ2-2 and V is TRBV7-9; D might be TRBD2 (6 bases). This TCR was recovered from a human donor in good health. CDR3: CASSPASDLTGELFF. The CDR3 region has the DNA TGTGCCAGCAGCCCCGCTAGCGATCTGACCGGGGAGCTGTTTTTT.